This TCR beta chain was identified during a study of CD8 T cells in Susac syndrome. This clonotype came up a few times. Reverse transcription used roughly 0.5 to 1 ug RNA and random hexamers. The amplification used immunoSEQ multiplex PCR on TCR beta CDR3; it spanned 54 Vbeta and 13 Jbeta. TCRdb itself ran the immunoSEQ multiplex PCR reads through MiXCR, one entry per CDR3 protein. This sample has 170,000 or so distinct CDR3 sequences, with 90% to 97% found just once. The CDR3 is made up of 14 amino acids. Losses at the gene ends were 1 base for V and 2 bases for J; bases not matched to a gene: 1. Germline CDR1 is GTSNPN and CDR2 is SVGIG (reference sequence).

V and J are TRBV30 and TRBJ2-7, with TRBD1 matching 11 bases. Material for sequencing was CD4+ T cells from PBMCs. This receptor was obtained from a human donor with Susac syndrome. The CDR3 loop reads CAWSGGQGAYEQYF. The CDR3 region has the DNA TGTGCCTGGAGTGGGGGACAGGGGGCCTACGAGCAGTACTTC.